These 19 T cell receptor beta chains share one sample of origin, sequenced in a study of blood T cell repertoires in COVID-19. The protocol was immunoSEQ multiplex PCR, while the TCRdb copy is restricted to in-frame clones and leaves out a portion. The sample lists around 37,000 clones, roughly 90% occurring once. Sequenced material: peripheral blood. Receptor source: a man aged 45-65 years with active or convalescent COVID-19.

The chain has TRBV6-5 and TRBJ2-5; 9 bases are a match to TRBD1. In germline, CDR1 is MNHEY, CDR2 SVGAGI. With V trimmed by 6 bases and J by 5 bases, 7 bases remained unmatched. The CDR3 totals 14 residues. DNA for the CDR3: TGTGCCAGCAGACAGGGGGCTATTTTTGAGACCCAGTACTTC. This sequence encodes CASRQGAIFETQYF.

The V and J genes are TRBV2 and TRBJ2-1, with D unclear. Trimming stripped 2 bases from V and 0 bases from J, with 8 bases between. Germline-derived CDR1 and CDR2 are SNHLY and FYNNEI. CDR3 length equals 15 residues. In DNA form, the CDR3 reads TGTGCCAGCAGTGAAATTCTCAGCTCCTACAATGAGCAGTTCTTC. This codes for CASSEILSSYNEQFF.

The rearrangement uses TRBV5-5 and TRBJ2-3, with TRBD2 as a possible D gene (6 bases). Per the germline V gene, CDR1 is SGHKS and CDR2 is YYEKEE (reference sequence). CDR3 length: 13 residues. V lost 1 base, J lost 7 bases, and 10 bases lay in between. The CDR3 reads CASSLPGEHTQYF. The CDR3 DNA follows: TGTGCCAGCAGCTTGCCGGGGGAACATACGCAGTATTTT.

This clone was seen a few times. CDR3 in amino acids: CASSVQQSTDTQYF. The CDR3 coding sequence is TGTGCCAGCAGCGTCCAACAGAGCACAGATACGCAGTATTTT. The chain links TRBV9 to TRBJ2-3; D not resolved. With 2 bases removed from V and 0 bases from J, the gap between germline ends came to 7 bases. From germline, CDR1 is SGDLS and CDR2 YYNGEE. The CDR3 is made up of 14 amino acids.

The chain is built from TRBV3-1 (or the pseudogene TRBV3-2) and TRBJ2-2; no reliable D call. Trimming shortened V by 0 bases and J by 5 bases, and 10 bases separated the two germline ends. Germline V gene data show CDR1 as LGHDT and CDR2 as YNNKEL (reference sequence). CDR3 length: 15 residues. The CDR3 DNA is TGTGCCAGCAGCCAAGATTCCGGGTGGACCGGGGAGCTGTTTTTT. Translated, it gives CASSQDSGWTGELFF.

CDR3 residues: CASSVAGGKETQYF. The CDR3 nucleotides are TGTGCCAGCAGCGTAGCTGGAGGGAAAGAGACCCAGTACTTC. The chain uses TRBV9 and TRBJ2-5; weak D call: TRBD2 (6 bases). From germline, CDR1 is SGDLS and CDR2 YYNGEE. The ends were cut back, 0 bases at V and 3 bases at J, with 9 bases in the middle. The CDR3 sequence is 14 residues long.

The CDR3 DNA is TGTGCCAGCAGTTGGGGAGCGGGGACGCAAGAGACCCAGTACTTC. Its protein is CASSWGAGTQETQYF. The rearrangement uses TRBV28 and TRBJ2-5; 7 bases agree with TRBD2. Germline V gene lookup returns CDR1 MDHEN and CDR2 SYDVKM. Trimming at V came to 4 bases and at J to 2 bases, leaving 7 bases not matched to a gene. CDR3 length: 15 residues.

The chain has TRBV7-2 and TRBJ1-1, with 9 bases that match TRBD1. The junction had 3 bases not matched to a gene; V was cut back by 4 bases and J by 3 bases. The CDR3 is 14 amino acids. Germline values: CDR1 SGHTA, CDR2 FQGNSA. CDR3 DNA sequence: TGTGCCAGCAGCTCACAGGGGGCTGACACTGAAGCTTTCTTT. Translated: CASSSQGADTEAFF. The full variable domain, rest sourced from reference TRBV7-2 and TRBJ1-1, is GAGVSQSPSNKVTEKGKDVELRCDPISGHTALYWYRQSLGQGLEFLIYFQGNSAPDKSGLPSDRFSAERTGGSVSTLTIQRTQQEDSAVYLCASSSQGADTEAFFGQGTRLTVV.

The V and J genes are TRBV27 and TRBJ2-6; 9 nucleotides agree with TRBD1. Germline trimming cut 6 bases from V and 0 bases from J; bases unmatched to any gene: 9. The CDR3 contains 18 residues. Germline CDR1 MNHEY, CDR2 SMNVEV (reference sequence). This CDR3 is CASRLRGQGYSGANVLTF. DNA of the CDR3: TGTGCCAGCAGATTAAGGGGACAGGGATACTCTGGGGCCAACGTCCTGACTTTC.

CDR3 sequence (DNA): TGTGCCAGCAGCTTGCGGTGGGTAGGGGGGAACACTGAAGCTTTCTTT. Translation gives CASSLRWVGGNTEAFF. The genes are TRBV5-5 and TRBJ1-1, with D possibly being TRBD1 (6 bases). This CDR3 is 16 amino acids long. V was trimmed by 1 base and J by 1 base, leaving 14 bases between them. Germline values: CDR1 SGHKS, CDR2 YYEKEE (reference sequence).

The chain recombines TRBV27 with TRBJ2-3; 10 nucleotides match TRBD2. V lost 6 bases, J lost 2 bases, and 11 bases stayed unmatched. The CDR3 consists of 17 residues. In germline, CDR1 is MNHEY, CDR2 SMNVEV (reference sequence). CDR3 residues: CASSHSTSGAITDTQYF. Here the CDR3 DNA reads TGTGCCAGCAGCCACTCCACTAGCGGGGCCATCACAGATACGCAGTATTTT.

The J gene is TRBJ1-4, the V gene TRBV5-6, with D perhaps matching TRBD1 (6 bases). This CDR3 contains 14 residues. Per germline, CDR1 SGHDT and CDR2 YYEEEE. V was pared by 4 bases and J by 5 bases, with 12 bases between. The CDR3, as DNA: TGTGCCAGCAGCCGAGGACAGCCAAATGAAAAACTGTTTTTT. Its protein is CASSRGQPNEKLFF.

This chain connects TRBV3-1 (or the pseudogene TRBV3-2) to TRBJ2-2; 7 nucleotides match TRBD2. The CDR3 runs 16 residues. Trimming at V came to 4 bases and at J to 0 bases, leaving 5 bases not matched to a gene. In germline, CDR1 is LGHDT, CDR2 YNNKEL (reference sequence). As DNA, the CDR3 is TGTGCCAGCAGCCGGGGACTACCTGCGAACACCGGGGAGCTGTTTTTT. Its protein is CASSRGLPANTGELFF.

In its sample, this clone was seen a few times. The CDR3 loop reads CASSLGTAYNEQFF. The CDR3 DNA reads as TGCGCCAGCAGCTTGGGAACAGCCTACAATGAGCAGTTCTTC. The chain combines TRBV5-1 with TRBJ2-1, with D hard to call. V was cut by 0 bases and J by 2 bases, with 6 bases left in between. The length of the CDR3 is 14 residues. Germline values: CDR1 SGHRS, CDR2 YFSETQ.

The rearrangement links TRBV18 to TRBJ2-2; D is possibly TRBD1 (6 bases). This CDR3 is 14 amino acids long. Germline V gene sequence: CDR1 KGHSH, CDR2 LQKENI. Trimming took off 3 bases at V and 6 bases at J, with 11 bases between the two ends. CDR3 bases: TGTGCCAGCTCACCCCTACAGGGTCCCGGGGAGCTGTTTTTT. It codes for CASSPLQGPGELFF.

V and J are TRBV6-5 and TRBJ2-6; 7 nucleotides align to TRBD1. Germline-derived CDR1 and CDR2 are MNHEY and SVGAGI. The junction had 6 bases not matched to a gene; V was cut back by 6 bases and J by 4 bases. The length of the CDR3 is 15 residues. DNA of the CDR3: TGTGCCAGCAGGCCGACAGGGTACGGGGCCAACGTCCTGACTTTC. It specifies CASRPTGYGANVLTF.

The V and J genes are TRBV10-3 and TRBJ1-1, with D maybe TRBD1 (5 bases). The CDR3 is 14 amino acids. The V gene's germline CDR1 is ENHRY and CDR2 SYGVKD. V was pared by 4 bases and J by 5 bases, with 14 bases between. The CDR3 region has the DNA TGTGCCATCAGTGGAAACCGGGACTTAACTGAAGCTTTCTTT. This translates into CAISGNRDLTEAFF.

The chain employs TRBV5-5 and TRBJ1-1; D might be TRBD1 (6 bases). V shed 1 base and J shed 3 bases, with 16 bases lying between them. Germline V gives CDR1 SGHKS, CDR2 YYEKEE (reference sequence). The CDR3 totals 16 residues. The CDR3 loop is CASSLWTGGTDTEAFF. CDR3 DNA: TGTGCCAGCAGCTTGTGGACGGGGGGCACGGACACTGAAGCTTTCTTT.

The rearrangement links TRBV5-1 to TRBJ2-1; 8 bases are a match to TRBD2. Trimming at V came to 2 bases and at J to 7 bases, leaving 5 bases not matched to a gene. CDR1 is SGHRS and CDR2 is YFSETQ in the germline V gene. CDR3 size: 14 residues. CDR3 DNA sequence: TGCGCCAGCAGCTTTGGGGCGGGAGGTAATGAGCAGTTCTTC. Protein sequence: CASSFGAGGNEQFF.